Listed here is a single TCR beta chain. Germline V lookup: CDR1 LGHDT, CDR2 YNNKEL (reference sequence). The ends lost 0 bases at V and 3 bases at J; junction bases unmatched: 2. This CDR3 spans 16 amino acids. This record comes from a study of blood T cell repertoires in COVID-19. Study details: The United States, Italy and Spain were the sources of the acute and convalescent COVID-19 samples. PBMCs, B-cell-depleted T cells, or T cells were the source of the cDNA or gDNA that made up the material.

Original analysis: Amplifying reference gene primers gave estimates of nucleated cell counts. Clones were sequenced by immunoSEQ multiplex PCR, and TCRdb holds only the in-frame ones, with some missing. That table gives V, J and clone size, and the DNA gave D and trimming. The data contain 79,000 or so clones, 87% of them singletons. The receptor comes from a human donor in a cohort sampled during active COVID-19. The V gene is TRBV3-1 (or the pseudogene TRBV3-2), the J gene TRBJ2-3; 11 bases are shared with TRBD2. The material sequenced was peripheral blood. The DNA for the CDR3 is TGTGCCAGCAGCCAAGAGACTAGCGGGGCTACAGATACGCAGTATTTT. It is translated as CASSQETSGATDTQYF.